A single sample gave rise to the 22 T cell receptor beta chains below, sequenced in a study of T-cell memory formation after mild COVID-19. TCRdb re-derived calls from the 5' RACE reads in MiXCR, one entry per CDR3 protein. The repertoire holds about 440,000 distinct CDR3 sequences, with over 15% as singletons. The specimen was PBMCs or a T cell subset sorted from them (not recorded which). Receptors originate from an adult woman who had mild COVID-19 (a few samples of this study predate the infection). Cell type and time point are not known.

The CDR3 DNA sequence: TGCGCCAGCAGCCAAGACACTAGCGACGCGGAAAACATTCAGTACTTC. Its translation: CASSQDTSDAENIQYF. The V call is TRBV4-1, the J call TRBJ2-4; 7 bases line up with TRBD2. Germline CDR1 reads MGHRA; CDR2 reads YSYEKL. This CDR3 is 16 amino acids long. J lost 5 bases, V lost 0 bases, and 7 bases had no gene match.

This CDR3 is CASSDIVGADTQYF. CDR3 in DNA: TGTGCCAGCAGCGATATAGTAGGGGCAGATACGCAGTATTTT. The V and J genes are TRBV7-2 and TRBJ2-3; D perhaps matches TRBD1 (5 bases). Trimming left V 5 bases short and J 4 bases short, with 13 bases between. Germline V gives CDR1 SGHTA, CDR2 FQGNSA. The CDR3 consists of 14 residues. The variable domain in full, with the rest retrieved from reference TRBV7-2 and TRBJ2-3, is GAGVSQSPSNKVTEKGKDVELRCDPISGHTALYWYRQSLGQGLEFLIYFQGNSAPDKSGLPSDRFSAERTGGSVSTLTIQRTQQEDSAVYLCASSDIVGADTQYFGPGTRLTVL.

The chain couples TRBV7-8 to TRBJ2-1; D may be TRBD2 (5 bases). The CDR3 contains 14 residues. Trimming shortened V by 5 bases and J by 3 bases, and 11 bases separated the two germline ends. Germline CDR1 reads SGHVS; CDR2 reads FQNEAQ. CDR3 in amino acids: CASSARTYYNEQFF. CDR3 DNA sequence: TGTGCCAGCAGCGCCCGGACTTACTACAATGAGCAGTTCTTC.

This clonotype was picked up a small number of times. CDR3: CATSPGTGFDEQFF. The CDR3 DNA reads as TGTGCCACCAGCCCCGGGACAGGGTTCGATGAGCAGTTCTTC. The chain has TRBV15 and TRBJ2-1, with 9 nucleotides matching TRBD1. CDR1 is LNHNV and CDR2 is YYDKDF in the germline V gene (reference sequence). V lost 5 bases, J lost 8 bases, and 7 bases stayed unmatched. This CDR3 is 14 amino acids long.

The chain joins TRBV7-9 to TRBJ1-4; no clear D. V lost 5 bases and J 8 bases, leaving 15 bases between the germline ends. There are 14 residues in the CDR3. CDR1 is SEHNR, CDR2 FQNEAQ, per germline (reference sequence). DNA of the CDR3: TGTGCCAGCAGCCCACCTGTGAGAGGCGAAAAACTGTTTTTT. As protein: CASSPPVRGEKLFF. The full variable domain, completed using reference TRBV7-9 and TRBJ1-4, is DTGVSQNPRHKITKRGQNVTFRCDPISEHNRLYWYRQTLGQGPEFLTYFQNEAQLEKSRLLSDRFSAERPKGSFSTLEIQRTEQGDSAMYLCASSPPVRGEKLFFGSGTQLSVL.

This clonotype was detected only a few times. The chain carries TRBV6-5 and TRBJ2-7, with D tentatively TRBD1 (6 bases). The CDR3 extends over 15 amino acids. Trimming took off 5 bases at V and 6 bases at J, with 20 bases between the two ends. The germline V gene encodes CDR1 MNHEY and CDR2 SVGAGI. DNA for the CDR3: TGTGCCAGCAGTATCGACAGGACCTCAGTGAGCGAGCAGTACTTC. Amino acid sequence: CASSIDRTSVSEQYF.

The CDR3 nucleotides read TGTGCCAGCAGCCAAGCTCAGCGGGAAGGCACAGATACGCAGTATTTT. Translated: CASSQAQREGTDTQYF. The chain carries TRBV4-2 and TRBJ2-3, with 7 bases aligning to TRBD2. V gave up 1 base and J gave up 1 base; unmatched junction bases: 5. The germline gives CDR1 LGHNA, CDR2 YNFKEQ. This CDR3 region has 16 residues.

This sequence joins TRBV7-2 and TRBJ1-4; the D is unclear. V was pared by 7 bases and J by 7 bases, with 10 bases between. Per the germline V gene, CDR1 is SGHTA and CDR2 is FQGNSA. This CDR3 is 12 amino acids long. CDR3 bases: TGTGCCAGCACCGTCCTAGGTGAAAAACTGTTTTTT. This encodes CASTVLGEKLFF.

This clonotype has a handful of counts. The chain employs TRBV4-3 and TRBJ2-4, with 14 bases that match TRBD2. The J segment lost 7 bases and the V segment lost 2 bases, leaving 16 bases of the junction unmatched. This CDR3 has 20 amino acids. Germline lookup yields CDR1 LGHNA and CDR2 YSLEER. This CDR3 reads CASSQLTGTSGSLGVNIQYF. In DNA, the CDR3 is TGCGCCAGCAGCCAATTAACCGGGACTAGCGGGAGTTTAGGGGTGAACATTCAGTACTTC.

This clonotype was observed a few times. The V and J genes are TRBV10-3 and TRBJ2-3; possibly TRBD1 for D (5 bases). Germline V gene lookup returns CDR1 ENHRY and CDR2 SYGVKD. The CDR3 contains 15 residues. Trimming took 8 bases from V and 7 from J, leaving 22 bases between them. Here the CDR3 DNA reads TGTGCCATCGAAGGGGCCACAGGCAGGTCGAATACGCAGTATTTT. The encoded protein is CAIEGATGRSNTQYF.

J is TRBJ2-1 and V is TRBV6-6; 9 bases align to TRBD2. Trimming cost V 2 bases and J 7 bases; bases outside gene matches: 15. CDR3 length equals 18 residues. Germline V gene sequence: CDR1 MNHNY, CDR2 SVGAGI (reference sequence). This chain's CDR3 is CASSYAPYGGGAANEQFF. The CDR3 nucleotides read TGTGCCAGCAGTTACGCCCCCTATGGCGGGGGGGCCGCAAATGAGCAGTTCTTC.

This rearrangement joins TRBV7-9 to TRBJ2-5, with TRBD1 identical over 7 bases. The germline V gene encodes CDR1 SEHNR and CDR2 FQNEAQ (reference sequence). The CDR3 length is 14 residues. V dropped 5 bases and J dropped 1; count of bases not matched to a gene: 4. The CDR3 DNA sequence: TGTGCCAGCAGCAGAGGACAGGTCCAAGAGACCCAGTACTTC. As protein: CASSRGQVQETQYF.

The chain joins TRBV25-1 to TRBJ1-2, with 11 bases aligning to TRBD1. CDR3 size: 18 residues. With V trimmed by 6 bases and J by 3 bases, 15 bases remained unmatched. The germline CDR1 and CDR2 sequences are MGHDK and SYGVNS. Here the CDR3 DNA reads TGTGCCAGCAGGACTCCCTCCGGGACAGGGGGTGGTCACTATGGCTACACCTTC. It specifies CASRTPSGTGGGHYGYTF.

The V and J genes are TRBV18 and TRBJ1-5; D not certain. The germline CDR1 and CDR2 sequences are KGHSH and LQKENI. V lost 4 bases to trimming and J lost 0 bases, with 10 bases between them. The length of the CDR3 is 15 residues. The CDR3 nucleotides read TGTGCCAGCTCACGTAACACCAATAGCAATCAGCCCCAGCATTTT. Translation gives CASSRNTNSNQPQHF. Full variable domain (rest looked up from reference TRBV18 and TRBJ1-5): NAGVMQNPRHLVRRRGQEARLRCSPMKGHSHVYWYRQLPEEGLKFMVYLQKENIIDESGMPKERFSAEFPKEGPSILRIQQVVRGDSAAYFCASSRNTNSNQPQHFGDGTRLSIL.

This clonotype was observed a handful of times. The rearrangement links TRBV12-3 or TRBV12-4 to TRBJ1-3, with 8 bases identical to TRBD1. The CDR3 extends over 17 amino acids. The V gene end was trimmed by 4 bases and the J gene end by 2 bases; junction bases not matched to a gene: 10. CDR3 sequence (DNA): TGTGCCAGCAGTTCTAAGCTGACAGGGGACCCTGGAAACACCATATATTTT. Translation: CASSSKLTGDPGNTIYF.

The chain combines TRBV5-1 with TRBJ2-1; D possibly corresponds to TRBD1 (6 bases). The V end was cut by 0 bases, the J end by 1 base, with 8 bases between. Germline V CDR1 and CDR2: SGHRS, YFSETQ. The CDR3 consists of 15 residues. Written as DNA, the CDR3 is TGCGCCAGCAGCTTGGACAGGGTTTCCTACAATGAGCAGTTCTTC. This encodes CASSLDRVSYNEQFF. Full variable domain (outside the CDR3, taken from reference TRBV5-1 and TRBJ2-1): KAGVTQTPRYLIKTRGQQVTLSCSPISGHRSVSWYQQTPGQGLQFLFEYFSETQRNKGNFPGRFSGRQFSNSRSEMNVSTLELGDSALYLCASSLDRVSYNEQFFGPGTRLTVL.

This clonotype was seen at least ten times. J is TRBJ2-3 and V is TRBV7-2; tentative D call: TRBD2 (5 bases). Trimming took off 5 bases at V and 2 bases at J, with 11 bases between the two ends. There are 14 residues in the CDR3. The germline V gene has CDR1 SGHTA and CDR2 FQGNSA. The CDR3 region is CASSPVATTDTQYF. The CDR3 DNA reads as TGTGCCAGCAGCCCTGTAGCGACCACAGATACGCAGTATTTT.

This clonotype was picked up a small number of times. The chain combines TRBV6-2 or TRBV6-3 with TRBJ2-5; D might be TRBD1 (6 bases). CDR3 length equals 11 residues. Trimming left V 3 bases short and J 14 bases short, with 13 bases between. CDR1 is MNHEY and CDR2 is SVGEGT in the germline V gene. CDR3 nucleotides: TGTGCCAGCAGTTATCCGGACAGATTTTACTTC. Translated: CASSYPDRFYF.

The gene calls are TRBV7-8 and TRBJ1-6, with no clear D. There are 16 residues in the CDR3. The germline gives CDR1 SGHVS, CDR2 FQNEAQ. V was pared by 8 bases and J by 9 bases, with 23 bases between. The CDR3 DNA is TGTGCCAGCTCCTCCTCGGGCAGTCAAAGCGGTTCACCCCTCCACTTT. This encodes CASSSSGSQSGSPLHF.

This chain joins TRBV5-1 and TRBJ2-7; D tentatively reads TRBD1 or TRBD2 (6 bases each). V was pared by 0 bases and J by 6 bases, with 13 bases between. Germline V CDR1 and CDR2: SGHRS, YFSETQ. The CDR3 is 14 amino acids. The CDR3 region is CASSLEGGLSEQYF. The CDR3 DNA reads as TGCGCCAGCAGCTTGGAAGGGGGGCTCAGCGAGCAGTACTTC.

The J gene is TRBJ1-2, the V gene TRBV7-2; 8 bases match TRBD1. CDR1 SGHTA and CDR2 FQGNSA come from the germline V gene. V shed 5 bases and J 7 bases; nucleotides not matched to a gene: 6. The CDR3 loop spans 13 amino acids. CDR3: CASSPGGLVGYTF. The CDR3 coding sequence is TGTGCCAGCAGCCCAGGGGGCTTGGTTGGCTACACCTTC.

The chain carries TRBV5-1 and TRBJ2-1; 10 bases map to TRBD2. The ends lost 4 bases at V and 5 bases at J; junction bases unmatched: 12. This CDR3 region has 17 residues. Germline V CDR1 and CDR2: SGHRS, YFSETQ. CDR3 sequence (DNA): TGCGCCAGCAGCCTGCCATCGACTAGCGGGTTGCACAATGAGCAGTTCTTC. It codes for CASSLPSTSGLHNEQFF.